This paragraph covers one T cell receptor beta chain sequence. The germline V gene encodes CDR1 MNHNS and CDR2 SASEGT. This CDR3 is 15 amino acids long. Between the trimmed V and J ends, which lost 1 base and 9 bases, there was a span of 16 bases. The table came from immunoSEQ multiplex PCR; TCRdb's copy has only in-frame clones and leaves some out. The data hold 95,000 to 150,000 clones, with roughly four fifths observed a single time. The sample is drawn from a study of blood T cell repertoires in COVID-19. The rearrangement joins TRBV6-1 to TRBJ1-5; possibly TRBD1 for D (5 bases). The source material was peripheral blood. The TCR comes from a human donor in a cohort sampled during active COVID-19. CDR3 residues: CASSEEGFPLRPQHF. In DNA form, the CDR3 reads TGTGCCAGCAGTGAAGAGGGGTTTCCCCTCAGGCCCCAGCATTTT.